The clone carrying this T cell receptor beta chain turned up a few times. CDR1 is SGHDN and CDR2 is FVKESK in the germline V gene. The CDR3 has 15 residues. V lost 4 bases, J lost 5 bases, and 4 bases stayed unmatched. The data originate from a study of cytotoxic CD8 clonotypes in ibrutinib-treated CLL. TCRdb's table, derived via immunoSEQ multiplex PCR, lists solely in-frame clones and lacks some. The table has about 18,000 clones, around 80% seen once. The clonotype originates from a human donor with chronic lymphocytic leukemia. The J gene is TRBJ2-5, the V gene TRBV14; TRBD2 agrees at 13 bases. The source was PBMCs, collected before ibrutinib treatment. CDR3 DNA sequence: TGTGCCAGCAGCCCGGGACTAGCGGGATTTGAGACCCAGTACTTC. Amino acid sequence: CASSPGLAGFETQYF.